The rows below give T cell receptor beta chains drawn from one sample of a study of T-cell memory formation after mild COVID-19. TCRdb reanalysed the 5' RACE reads using MiXCR and keeps one entry per CDR3 protein. The sample carries around 300,000 distinct CDR3 sequences, more than 13% recorded once. Source material: PBMCs or a T cell subset sorted from them (not recorded which). Receptor source: a man between 18 and 29 years old who had mild COVID-19 (a few samples of this study predate the infection). Cell type and time point are not known. Each CDR3 is given with its conserved first and last residue.

TRBJ2-7	TRBV5-6	CASSPGTSFYEQYF
TRBJ2-1	TRBV29-1	CSVVAGGIVNEQFF
TRBJ2-1	TRBV7-6	CASSLLRQAGYNEQFF
TRBJ1-3	TRBV5-4	CASSLDGTHRNTIYF
TRBJ1-4	TRBV18	CASSYRGQDEKLFF
TRBJ2-1	TRBV7-9	CASSLERGGEGEQFF
TRBJ1-2	TRBV7-2	CASTGQGARTNGYTF
TRBJ2-5	TRBV7-6	CASSLGAVQETQYF
TRBJ2-5	TRBV15	CATSSGQGLETQYF
TRBJ1-1	TRBV12-3/TRBV12-4	CASSLRNPAVGTEAFF
TRBJ2-3	TRBV2	CASSDVDTQYF
TRBJ1-2	TRBV7-9	CASSLAEGSYGYTF